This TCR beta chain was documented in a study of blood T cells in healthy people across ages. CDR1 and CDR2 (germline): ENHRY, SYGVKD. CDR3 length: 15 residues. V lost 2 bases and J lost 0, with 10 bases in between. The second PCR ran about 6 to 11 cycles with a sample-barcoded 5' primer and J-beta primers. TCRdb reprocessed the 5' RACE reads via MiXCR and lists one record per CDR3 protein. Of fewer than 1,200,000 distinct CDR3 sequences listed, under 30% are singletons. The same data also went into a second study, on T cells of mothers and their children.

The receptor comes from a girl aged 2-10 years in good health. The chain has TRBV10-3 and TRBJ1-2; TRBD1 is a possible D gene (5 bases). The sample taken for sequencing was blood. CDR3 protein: CAISEVGGANYGYTF. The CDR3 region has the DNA TGTGCCATCAGTGAGGTTGGGGGGGCTAACTATGGCTACACCTTC.